Listed below are T cell receptor beta chains from one sample, sequenced in a study of T cells in Graves' hyperthyroidism and ophthalmopathy. TCRdb called the multiplex PCR reads again in MiXCR, with one record for every CDR3 protein. Seen here are some 350,000 distinct CDR3 sequences, approximately 14% observed once, and the top ten hold roughly a fifth. Sequenced sample: blood. These receptors all come from a woman aged 55-69 years with Graves' ophthalmopathy. Both conserved end residues are part of each CDR3. A D gene is named only where the DNA matches it firmly. The listing skips clone size in some rows; elsewhere it reads once, few, many or a size class.

CDR3nt	CDR3aa	v_gene	j_gene	d_gene	abundance	len
TGCGCCAGCTCCCACCCCGGGTTAAGCGGGGAAGAGACCCAGTACTTC	CASSHPGLSGEETQYF	TRBV4-1	TRBJ2-5	TRBD2	few	16
TGTGCCAGCAGCGACCCTTTTGGGGGAACTAGCACAGATACGCAGTATTTT	CASSDPFGGTSTDTQYF	TRBV11-2	TRBJ2-3	NA	many	17
TGTGCCAGCAGTTACGGCCTAGCGGCCACTATACTCTACGAGCAGTACTTC	CASSYGLAATILYEQYF	TRBV6-5	TRBJ2-7	TRBD2	NA	17
TGTGCCAGCAGGACCCCCGGTAGCGGGGGTCAAGAGACCCAGTACTTC	CASRTPGSGGQETQYF	TRBV28	TRBJ2-5	TRBD2	many	16
TGTGCCAGCAGCTCCACCCCCACAGATACGCAGTATTTT	CASSSTPTDTQYF	TRBV7-3	TRBJ2-3	NA	many	13
TGTGCCAGCAGTTCCCTGGGCGGGAGGGAGTACAATGAGCAGTTCTTC	CASSSLGGREYNEQFF	TRBV27	TRBJ2-1	TRBD2	many	16
TGTGCCAGTTCCTCGCCGGGACAAATCTCTGGAAACACCGTATATTTT	CASSSPGQISGNTVYF	TRBV28	TRBJ1-3	NA	few	16
TGTGCCAGCAGCCAAGCGGATTCCCGAGAGATCAATCAGCCCCAGCATTTT	CASSQADSREINQPQHF	TRBV14	TRBJ1-5	NA	NA	17
TGCGCCAGCAGCTTGTCGGCCCTCGGGGTCCGCTACGAGCAGTACTTC	CASSLSALGVRYEQYF	TRBV5-1	TRBJ2-7	NA	many	16
TGTGCCAGCAAGGAAGGAGGGGTTGGGGGCTACACCTTC	CASKEGGVGGYTF	TRBV13	TRBJ1-2	NA	NA	13
TGCAGTGCTACGACAGGGTTCGCTGCCAATCAGCCCCAGCATTTT	CSATTGFAANQPQHF	TRBV20-1	TRBJ1-5	TRBD1	NA	15
TGTGCCAGCCAACAAGGGCTTAATCAGCCCCAGCATTTT	CASQQGLNQPQHF	TRBV2	TRBJ1-5	NA	many	13
TGCAGCGTTGAAAGGGAGGAAAAACTGTTTTTT	CSVEREEKLFF	TRBV29-1	TRBJ1-4	NA	few	11
TGTGCCAGCAGTAGTGGCCCCTACGAGCAGTACTTC	CASSSGPYEQYF	TRBV28	TRBJ2-7	NA	many	12
TGTGCCAGCACCGTTATAGAACAGGGGGCTTACGAGCAGTACTTC	CASTVIEQGAYEQYF	TRBV6-2/TRBV6-3	TRBJ2-7	TRBD1	NA	15
TGTGCCAGCAGCGCCACTAGCGGAAGGAGAGGGGATGAGCAGTTCTTC	CASSATSGRRGDEQFF	TRBV12-3/TRBV12-4	TRBJ2-1	TRBD2	many	16
TGTGCCATCAGTGGTACCAACTACGAGCAGTACTTC	CAISGTNYEQYF	TRBV10-3	TRBJ2-7	NA	many	12
TGTGCCAGCAGTGCCCCCGGGACAGGGGCCTACGAGCAGTACTTC	CASSAPGTGAYEQYF	TRBV2	TRBJ2-7	TRBD1	many	15
TGTGCCACCAGCAGGACAGGGGAAGCAGATACGCAGTATTTT	CATSRTGEADTQYF	TRBV15	TRBJ2-3	TRBD1	few	14
TGTGCCAGCAGCGCAGGGGCCCACGAGCAGTACTTC	CASSAGAHEQYF	TRBV7-9	TRBJ2-7	NA	many	12
TGTGCCAGCAGTTCGAGGACAGGGAGGACTGAAGCTTTCTTT	CASSSRTGRTEAFF	TRBV28	TRBJ1-1	TRBD1	many	14
TGCGCCAGCAGCTTGATGAGCGGGAGGGCCAAAGAAGAGCAGTTCTTC	CASSLMSGRAKEEQFF	TRBV5-1	TRBJ2-1	TRBD2	few	16
TGTGCCTTAAACCGGGACAGGTCCCTCTCTGGGGCCAACGTCCTGACTTTC	CALNRDRSLSGANVLTF	TRBV30	TRBJ2-6	TRBD1	many	17
TGTGCCACCCTAAGGGGGAGCGGGTCCTACGAGCAGTACTTC	CATLRGSGSYEQYF	TRBV28	TRBJ2-7	NA	many	14
TGTGCCAGCAGCGATAGCGGCGGATCCTACAATGAGCAGTTCTTC	CASSDSGGSYNEQFF	TRBV9	TRBJ2-1	NA	NA	15
TGCGCCAGCAGCTCAAACACCGCGTTAGGCAATGAGCAGTTCTTC	CASSSNTALGNEQFF	TRBV5-1	TRBJ2-1	NA	NA	15
TGTGCCAGCTCACCAGTCGTAGCTGGGGCCAACGTCCTGACTTTC	CASSPVVAGANVLTF	TRBV18	TRBJ2-6	NA	many	15
TGTGCCAGCTCACCGGGACAGTCCCCCAATGAGCAGTTCTTC	CASSPGQSPNEQFF	TRBV18	TRBJ2-1	TRBD1	few	14
TGCAGCACCGAGGGGGAAGGGTATGGCTACACCTTC	CSTEGEGYGYTF	TRBV29-1	TRBJ1-2	NA	few	12
TGTGCCAGCAGCCAAACCGGGGTAAGCTCCTACAATGAGCAGTTCTTC	CASSQTGVSSYNEQFF	TRBV3-1	TRBJ2-1	NA	many	16
TGCGCCAGCAGCTTGGATGTGGGTCCCCATCAGCCCCAGCATTTT	CASSLDVGPHQPQHF	TRBV5-1	TRBJ1-5	NA	NA	15
TGCGCCAGCAGCTTGAACGCACAGGGGACCACTGAAGCTTTCTTT	CASSLNAQGTTEAFF	TRBV5-1	TRBJ1-1	TRBD1	NA	15
TGTGCCAGCAGTCAGACTTGGACAGGGGCGGACGGAAACACCATATATTTT	CASSQTWTGADGNTIYF	TRBV2	TRBJ1-3	TRBD1	NA	17
TGCGCCAGCAGCCCGGAGGGGGGCTTAGGCACAGATACGCAGTATTTT	CASSPEGGLGTDTQYF	TRBV5-1	TRBJ2-3	NA	many	16
TGCGCCAGCAGCTTCGCTAGCGGGATCTACGAGCAGTACTTC	CASSFASGIYEQYF	TRBV5-1	TRBJ2-7	TRBD2	many	14
TGTGCCATCAGCGGTGGGGACAGGGGTGGCGTGGAGACCCAGTACTTC	CAISGGDRGGVETQYF	TRBV10-3	TRBJ2-5	TRBD1	many	16
TGTGCCACCCAGGTGTCTAGCGGGACCAATGAGCAGTTCTTC	CATQVSSGTNEQFF	TRBV10-3	TRBJ2-1	TRBD2	many	14
TGTGCCAGCAGCTTCGGAGGCCTACGAGGCTACGAGCAGTACTTC	CASSFGGLRGYEQYF	TRBV7-8	TRBJ2-7	NA	few	15
TGTGCCAGCAGCCAAGATCTAGCGGGAGGCCCGCCAGATACGCAGTATTTT	CASSQDLAGGPPDTQYF	TRBV3-1	TRBJ2-3	TRBD2	NA	17
TGTGCCAGCAGCTTAGCAGGGGACAAAAACATTCAGTACTTC	CASSLAGDKNIQYF	TRBV7-8	TRBJ2-4	NA	NA	14
TGTGCCAGCAGCCACTGTCAGCGAAAAAACTATGGCTACACCTTC	CASSHCQRKNYGYTF	TRBV27	TRBJ1-2	NA	NA	15
TGTGCCAGCTCACCCCAACCCGGAGAAGCTTTGGACGGCTACACCTTC	CASSPQPGEALDGYTF	TRBV18	TRBJ1-2	NA	many	16
TGTGCCAGCAGACAGGGACTGCGGGGAGAGACCCAGTACTTC	CASRQGLRGETQYF	TRBV12-3/TRBV12-4	TRBJ2-5	NA	many	14
TGCGCCAGCAGACCGGACAGGGGGAACACTGAAGCTTTCTTT	CASRPDRGNTEAFF	TRBV10-1	TRBJ1-1	TRBD1	few	14
TGCAGTGCTAGTTTTTCTAGCCGTGGCACCGGGGAGCTGTTTTTT	CSASFSSRGTGELFF	TRBV20-1	TRBJ2-2	NA	NA	15
TGTGCCAGCAGCCAAGGGTCCTACGAGCAGTACTTC	CASSQGSYEQYF	TRBV3-1	TRBJ2-7	NA	many	12
TGTGCCAGCAGTTTGCGGGGTCCCTCCTCTGGGGCCAACGTCCTGACTTTC	CASSLRGPSSGANVLTF	TRBV28	TRBJ2-6	NA	many	17
TGTGCCAGCAGCCTGGGACACCCGAACACCGGGGAGCTGTTTTTT	CASSLGHPNTGELFF	TRBV12-3/TRBV12-4	TRBJ2-2	NA	few	15
TGTGCCAGCAGCCAGGGACAGCATAGCAATCAGCCCCAGCATTTT	CASSQGQHSNQPQHF	TRBV3-1	TRBJ1-5	TRBD1	many	15
TGTGCCAGCAGCTTGGGCCAGGGAGTAGATGAGCAGTTCTTC	CASSLGQGVDEQFF	TRBV11-1	TRBJ2-1	NA	many	14
TGTGCCAGCAGTCCGTCCCTTGGGTCCCAAGAGACCCAGTACTTC	CASSPSLGSQETQYF	TRBV28	TRBJ2-5	NA	many	15
TGTGCCTGGATTAGAAGAAGTAGGCAGGGGAGCGGCTACACCTTC	CAWIRRSRQGSGYTF	TRBV30	TRBJ1-2	NA	many	15
TGTGCCAGCAGCCTTATGCCGGACAGGGACTTTGCGCAGTATTTT	CASSLMPDRDFAQYF	TRBV14	TRBJ2-3	TRBD1	few	15
TGCAGTGCTCACTTCCGGGACACCCCAGATACGCAGTATTTT	CSAHFRDTPDTQYF	TRBV20-1	TRBJ2-3	NA	NA	14
TGTGCCAGCTCACCACCCAACACAGGGGCGGCCACTGAAGCTTTCTTT	CASSPPNTGAATEAFF	TRBV18	TRBJ1-1	TRBD1	many	16